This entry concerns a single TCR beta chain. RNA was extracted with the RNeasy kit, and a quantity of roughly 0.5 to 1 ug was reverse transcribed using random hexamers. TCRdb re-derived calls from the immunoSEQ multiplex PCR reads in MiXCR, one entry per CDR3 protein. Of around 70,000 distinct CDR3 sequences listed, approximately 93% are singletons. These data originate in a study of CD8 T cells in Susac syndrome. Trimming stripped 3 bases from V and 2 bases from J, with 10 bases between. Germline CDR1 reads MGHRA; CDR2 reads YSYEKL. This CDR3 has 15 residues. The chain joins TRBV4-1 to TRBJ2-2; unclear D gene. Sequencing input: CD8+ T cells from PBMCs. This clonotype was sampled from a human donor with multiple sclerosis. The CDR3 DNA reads TGCGCCAGCAGCCACCCCCTCGGTAACACCGGGGAGCTGTTTTTT. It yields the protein CASSHPLGNTGELFF.